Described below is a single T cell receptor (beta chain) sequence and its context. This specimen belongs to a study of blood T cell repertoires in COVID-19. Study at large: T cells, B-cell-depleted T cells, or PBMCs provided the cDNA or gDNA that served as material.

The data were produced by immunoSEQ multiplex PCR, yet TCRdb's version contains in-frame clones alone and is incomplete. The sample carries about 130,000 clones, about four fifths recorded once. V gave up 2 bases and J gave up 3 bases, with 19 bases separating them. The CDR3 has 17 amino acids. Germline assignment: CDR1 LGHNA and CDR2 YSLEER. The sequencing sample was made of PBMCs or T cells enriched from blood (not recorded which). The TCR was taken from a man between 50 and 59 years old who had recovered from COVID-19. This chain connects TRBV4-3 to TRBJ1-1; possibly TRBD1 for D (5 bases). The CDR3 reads CASSQYIGGGGHTEAFF. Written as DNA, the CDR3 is TGCGCCAGCAGCCAATATATCGGGGGTGGGGGTCACACTGAAGCTTTCTTT.